This passage covers 21 T cell receptor beta chains from one sample sequenced in a study of technical replicates of blood from a few donors. Produced via immunoSEQ multiplex PCR; TCRdb's table is partial and in-frame only. The table has tens of thousands of clones, approximately 94% seen once; the top ten hold 0.25%. The sample taken for sequencing was T cells isolated from PBMCs. These receptors were obtained from a human donor in good health.

CDR3: CASSSYLESYEQYF. The CDR3 coding sequence is TGTGCCAGCAGCTCCTACCTCGAGTCCTACGAGCAGTACTTC. The chain is built from TRBV11-3 and TRBJ2-7; D is undetermined. The V gene lost 4 bases and the J gene lost 1 base, with 11 bases spanning the gap. The CDR3 is 14 residues long. Per the germline V gene, CDR1 is SGHNT and CDR2 is YENEEA.

In its sample, this clone was seen once. The chain employs TRBV10-3 and TRBJ2-7; 11 nucleotides align to TRBD2. Trimming removed 0 bases from V and 3 bases from J; junction bases left unmatched: 10. The CDR3 covers 18 residues. Germline assignment: CDR1 ENHRY and CDR2 SYGVKD. The CDR3 nucleotides are TGTGCCATCAGTGAGTCGATGATGGGACTAGCGGACCACTACGAGCAGTACTTC. This sequence encodes CAISESMMGLADHYEQYF.

The rearrangement joins TRBV9 to TRBJ1-4; D is possibly TRBD1 (5 bases). The ends were cut back, 4 bases at V and 4 bases at J, with 11 bases in the middle. The germline V gene has CDR1 SGDLS and CDR2 YYNGEE. The CDR3 is 14 residues long. The CDR3 sequence: CASSPQAGNEKLFF. In DNA form, the CDR3 reads TGTGCCAGCAGCCCACAGGCAGGTAATGAAAAACTGTTTTTT. Looking up the rest from reference TRBV9 and TRBJ1-4 gives the full variable domain: DSGVTQTPKHLITATGQRVTLRCSPRSGDLSVYWYQQSLDQGLQFLIQYYNGEERAKGNILERFSAQQFPDLHSELNLSSLELGDSALYFCASSPQAGNEKLFFGSGTQLSVL.

The V gene is TRBV4-2, the J gene TRBJ2-5, with D perhaps matching TRBD2 (7 bases). This CDR3 region has 19 residues. Germline CDR1 and CDR2: LGHNA and YNFKEQ. Trimming removed 4 bases from V and 0 bases from J, with 24 bases in between. CDR3: CASSLLGRGARLYQETQYF. The DNA of the CDR3 is TGTGCCAGCAGCCTTCTCGGCCGGGGGGCGAGACTGTACCAAGAGACCCAGTACTTC.

V and J are TRBV14 and TRBJ1-1; the D is unclear. There are 15 residues in the CDR3. V lost 4 bases and J 9 bases, leaving 21 bases between the germline ends. Germline V lookup: CDR1 SGHDN, CDR2 FVKESK. The CDR3 DNA reads TGTGCCAGCAGCCCACTATCATTTCGACTTGGAAAAGCTTTCTTT. Amino acid sequence: CASSPLSFRLGKAFF.

The chain links TRBV4-2 to TRBJ1-2; 9 nucleotides match TRBD1. Germline CDR1 and CDR2: LGHNA and YNFKEQ. The V and J ends lost 4 bases and 1 base, in that order; junction bases with no gene match: 1. The CDR3 length is 14 residues. CDR3 nucleotide sequence: TGTGCCAGCAGCCCGGGACAGGGTAACTATGGCTACACCTTC. As protein: CASSPGQGNYGYTF.

The rearrangement links TRBV7-6 to TRBJ1-1; a weak D match, TRBD1 (6 bases). V was cut by 6 bases and J by 4 bases, with 12 bases left in between. Germline CDR1 and CDR2: SGHVS and FNYEAQ. CDR3 length: 13 residues. The CDR3 bases are TGTGCCAGCAGTCGACAGGTTCGCACTGAAGCTTTCTTT. It translates to CASSRQVRTEAFF. Using reference TRBV7-6 and TRBJ1-1 for the parts outside the CDR3, the full variable domain is GAGVSQSPRYKVTKRGQDVALRCDPISGHVSLYWYRQALGQGPEFLTYFNYEAQQDKSGLPNDRFSAERPEGSISTLTIQRTEQRDSAMYRCASSRQVRTEAFFGQGTRLTVV.

The rearrangement uses TRBV4-1 and TRBJ2-3, with TRBD2 identical over 8 bases. Germline CDR1 MGHRA, CDR2 YSYEKL. The CDR3 consists of 16 residues. Trimming at V came to 4 bases and at J to 1 base, leaving 7 bases not matched to a gene. The CDR3 DNA is TGCGCCAGCAGCCCCCTAGCGGGTACTGGCACAGATACGCAGTATTTT. Amino acid sequence: CASSPLAGTGTDTQYF.

The chain employs TRBV5-1 and TRBJ1-1; D call uncertain. The CDR3 is 15 amino acids. Per germline, CDR1 SGHRS and CDR2 YFSETQ. Trimming took 4 bases from V and 4 from J, leaving 17 bases between them. CDR3 nucleotides: TGCGCCAGCAGCGCCCAACAAATTTCGGGCACTGAAGCTTTCTTT. Translation gives CASSAQQISGTEAFF.

The genes are TRBV20-1 and TRBJ2-3; D gene uncertain. The CDR3 contains 11 residues. Between the trimmed V and J ends, which lost 4 bases and 8 bases, there was a span of 10 bases. Germline V gene data show CDR1 as DFQATT and CDR2 as SNEGSKA (reference sequence). CDR3 DNA sequence: TGCAGTGCTAACCGCAGGTTTACGCAGTATTTT. Protein sequence: CSANRRFTQYF.

The rearrangement joins TRBV5-8 to TRBJ2-3; 9 positions match TRBD2. Germline CDR1 and CDR2: SGHTS and YDEGEE. The CDR3 runs to 15 residues. After removal of 4 bases from V and 5 bases from J, the junction contained 8 bases not matched to a gene. CDR3 in amino acids: CASSLIAGEGDTQYF. CDR3 nucleotide sequence: TGTGCCAGCAGCCTAATAGCGGGAGAGGGAGATACGCAGTATTTT. Together with reference TRBV5-8 and TRBJ2-3, the CDR3 gives the full variable domain: EAGVTQSPTHLIKTRGQQATLRCSPISGHTSVYWYQQALGLGLQFLLWYDEGEERNRGNFPPRFSGRQFPNYSSELNVNALELEDSALYLCASSLIAGEGDTQYFGPGTRLTVL.

The CDR3 loop reads CATSIDYRGDTEAFF. CDR3 nucleotides: TGTGCCACCAGCATCGACTACAGGGGAGACACTGAAGCTTTCTTT. The chain has TRBV15 and TRBJ1-1; 7 positions match TRBD1. This CDR3 region has 15 residues. Looked up from germline, CDR1 is LNHNV and CDR2 is YYDKDF (reference sequence). V trimming: 4 bases; J trimming: 3 bases; junction bases outside the gene matches: 8. Full variable domain (missing parts from reference TRBV15 and TRBJ1-1): DAMVIQNPRYQVTQFGKPVTLSCSQTLNHNVMYWYQQKSSQAPKLLFHYYDKDFNNEADTPDNFQSRRPNTSFCFLDIRSPGLGDTAMYLCATSIDYRGDTEAFFGQGTRLTVV.

V usage is TRBV2 and J usage is TRBJ2-2, with D perhaps matching TRBD2 (5 bases). The CDR3 covers 13 residues. CDR1 and CDR2 (germline): SNHLY, FYNNEI. Trimming took off 6 bases at V and 3 bases at J, with 8 bases between the two ends. CDR3 nucleotide sequence: TGTGCCAGCAGCCCGGAGGACACCGGGGAGCTGTTTTTT. Translation: CASSPEDTGELFF.

V is TRBV19 and J is TRBJ1-5, with 8 bases matching TRBD1. The CDR3 totals 17 residues. Germline-derived CDR1 and CDR2 are LNHDA and SQIVND (reference sequence). V trimming: 3 bases; J trimming: 2 bases; junction bases outside the gene matches: 9. The CDR3 coding sequence is TGTGCCAGTAGTATGAGGACAGGGCGTAGGGGCAATCAGCCCCAGCATTTT. It yields the protein CASSMRTGRRGNQPQHF.

The rearrangement uses TRBV7-2 and TRBJ2-7; TRBD2 matches at 7 bases. Germline CDR1 SGHTA, CDR2 FQGNSA. Trimming cost V 0 bases and J 1 base; bases outside gene matches: 9. The CDR3 is 17 residues long. The DNA for the CDR3 is TGTGCCAGCAGCTTAGCTGCCCGGGCTAGCGGATCCTACGAGCAGTACTTC. It specifies CASSLAARASGSYEQYF.

This chain links TRBV28 with TRBJ1-3, with 7 bases lining up with TRBD1. Germline CDR1 and CDR2: MDHEN and SYDVKM. This CDR3 has 14 residues. V dropped 1 base and J dropped 8; count of bases not matched to a gene: 5. The CDR3 DNA sequence: TGTGCCAGCAGTTTATTAGGGGGCGAGGACACCATATATTTT. Protein product: CASSLLGGEDTIYF.

This sequence joins TRBV19 and TRBJ2-5; no clear D. This CDR3 comprises 14 residues. Trimming took 2 bases from V and 0 from J, leaving 7 bases between them. CDR1 is LNHDA, CDR2 SQIVND, per germline (reference sequence). The CDR3 DNA reads as TGTGCCAGTAGTATAAACAGAGACCAAGAGACCCAGTACTTC. Its translation is CASSINRDQETQYF.

This clone was recorded a few times. The chain joins TRBV18 to TRBJ1-1; D is possibly TRBD1 (5 bases). Germline assignment: CDR1 KGHSH and CDR2 LQKENI. With 4 bases removed from V and 3 bases from J, the gap between germline ends came to 15 bases. There are 15 residues in the CDR3. CDR3 sequence reads: CASSRDPGRDTEAFF. The CDR3, as DNA: TGTGCCAGCTCACGGGACCCAGGGAGGGACACTGAAGCTTTCTTT.

The genes are TRBV5-4 and TRBJ2-3; 9 positions agree with TRBD1. The V and J ends lost 4 bases and 6 bases, in that order; junction bases with no gene match: 6. Germline loops: CDR1 SGHNT, CDR2 YYREEE (reference sequence). This CDR3 is 14 amino acids long. Written as DNA, the CDR3 is TGTGCCAGCAGCCTGGACAGGGGAGACGATACGCAGTATTTT. As protein: CASSLDRGDDTQYF.

This sequence joins TRBV6-5 and TRBJ2-5, with 7 bases fitting TRBD2. CDR1 is MNHEY, CDR2 SVGAGI, per germline. This CDR3 comprises 12 residues. The V gene end was trimmed by 5 bases and the J gene end by 8 bases; junction bases not matched to a gene: 5. The DNA of the CDR3 is TGTGCCAGCAGTCCCTCGGGGGGAACCCAGTACTTC. This translates into CASSPSGGTQYF.

The V and J genes are TRBV6-1 and TRBJ2-3, with D perhaps TRBD2 (6 bases). Between the trimmed V and J ends, which lost 7 bases and 4 bases, there was a span of 9 bases. Germline CDR1 MNHNS, CDR2 SASEGT. The CDR3 contains 12 residues. CDR3 protein: CASTPGADTQYF. CDR3 nucleotides: TGTGCCAGCACCCCGGGGGCAGATACGCAGTATTTT.